The 32 T cell receptor beta chains presented below share a single source sample, sequenced in a study of yellow fever vaccine responses in identical twins. TCRdb reanalysed the RT-PCR reads using MiXCR and keeps one entry per CDR3 protein. The sample records about 740 distinct CDR3 sequences, over 80% being singletons. Sequencing used T cells from blood (PBMCs), unsorted or a sorted subset (not recorded which), obtained before or after yellow fever vaccination (not recorded which). These receptors all come from a woman aged 18 to 35 who received the yellow fever vaccine.

DNA of the CDR3: TGTGCCATCGGGACAGCCTCTAACTATGGCTACACCTTC. This encodes CAIGTASNYGYTF. V usage is TRBV10-3 and J usage is TRBJ1-2; 7 bases are shared with TRBD1. The CDR3 totals 13 residues. Unmatched junction bases numbered 3, after V lost 8 bases and J lost 0 bases. CDR1 ENHRY and CDR2 SYGVKD come from the germline V gene.

CDR3 loop: CASSPESGRGYF. CDR3 in DNA: TGTGCCAGCAGCCCGGAGTCAGGGCGGGGTTATTTT. The chain joins TRBV11-1 to TRBJ2-3; possible D gene TRBD2, 6 bases. Trimming left V 5 bases short and J 15 bases short, with 18 bases between. Germline CDR1 is SGHAT and CDR2 is FQDESV (reference sequence). The CDR3 has 12 residues.

The chain has TRBV13 and TRBJ2-5, with D hard to call. Germline CDR1 reads PRHDT; CDR2 reads FYEKMQ (reference sequence). This CDR3 comprises 13 residues. The V and J ends lost 7 bases and 0 bases respectively, with 9 bases between them. CDR3 amino acids: CASTGRYQETQYF. CDR3 nucleotide sequence: TGTGCCAGCACCGGCAGATACCAAGAGACCCAGTACTTC.

V is TRBV24-1 and J is TRBJ2-5; TRBD1 aligns across 7 bases. This CDR3 is built from 16 residues. Per the germline V gene, CDR1 is KGHDR and CDR2 is SFDVKD. With V trimmed by 4 bases and J by 4 bases, 11 bases remained unmatched. The CDR3 nucleotides are TGTGCCACCAGTGACCCCTTGACAGGGACGGGAGAGACCCAGTACTTC. It encodes CATSDPLTGTGETQYF.

V and J are TRBV11-2 and TRBJ2-1; the D gene is possibly TRBD2 (6 bases). The V and J ends lost 5 bases and 5 bases respectively, with 16 bases between them. This CDR3 is built from 15 residues. CDR1 is SGHAT and CDR2 is FQNNGV in the germline V gene. CDR3 nucleotides: TGTGCCAGCAGCCCGAATGGGTTAGCGGACAATGAGCAGTTCTTC. Translated, it gives CASSPNGLADNEQFF.

The chain has TRBV20-1 and TRBJ2-1; D is unclear. From germline, CDR1 is DFQATT and CDR2 SNEGSKA (reference sequence). Trimming cost V 4 bases and J 12 bases, with 16 bases left between them. This CDR3 is 12 amino acids long. CDR3 nucleotide sequence: TGCAGTGCTAACGAGAGGTCTGACTGGCAGTTCTTC. Protein: CSANERSDWQFF.

This chain connects TRBV5-4 to TRBJ2-3; unclear D gene. The ends were cut back, 3 bases at V and 2 bases at J, with 10 bases in the middle. The germline gives CDR1 SGHNT, CDR2 YYREEE (reference sequence). The CDR3 is 14 residues long. The CDR3 here is CASSSLTLTDTQYF. CDR3 DNA: TGTGCCAGCAGCTCCTTAACACTCACAGATACGCAGTATTTT.

The rearrangement links TRBV2 to TRBJ1-1, with D unclear. Germline values: CDR1 SNHLY, CDR2 FYNNEI. V was pared by 7 bases and J by 1 base, with 13 bases between. The CDR3 sequence is 14 residues long. The CDR3 DNA reads as TGTGCCAGCAAAGGCAGCCAAACGAACACTGAAGCTTTCTTT. Translation gives CASKGSQTNTEAFF.

The CDR3 is CASSPRVGEQFF. The CDR3 DNA reads TGTGCCAGCAGCCCCCGGGTCGGTGAGCAGTTCTTC. The J gene is TRBJ2-1, the V gene TRBV9, with D hard to call. V gave up 4 bases and J gave up 9 bases, with 11 bases separating them. Germline V gene data show CDR1 as SGDLS and CDR2 as YYNGEE. The CDR3 contains 12 residues.

The V and J genes are TRBV5-5 and TRBJ2-1, with D perhaps matching TRBD2 (6 bases). Trimming pared 2 bases from V and 7 bases from J, leaving 13 bases between. In germline, CDR1 is SGHKS, CDR2 YYEKEE (reference sequence). The CDR3 sequence is 14 residues long. The CDR3 coding sequence is TGTGCCAGCAGCTTCGGGGGTCAAGTAAATGAGCAGTTCTTC. Its protein product is CASSFGGQVNEQFF.

The V and J genes are TRBV10-1 and TRBJ2-3; 8 bases agree with TRBD2. CDR1 is WNHNN and CDR2 is SYGVQD in the germline V gene (reference sequence). The CDR3 is 16 residues long. The ends lost 0 bases at V and 6 bases at J; junction bases unmatched: 8. The CDR3 here is CASSESGRGAGDTQYF. As DNA, the CDR3 is TGCGCCAGCAGTGAGTCCGGGCGGGGGGCCGGGGATACGCAGTATTTT.

The chain recombines TRBV10-3 with TRBJ1-5; unclear D gene. The germline V gene has CDR1 ENHRY and CDR2 SYGVKD. The CDR3 sequence is 13 residues long. V lost 4 bases and J lost 6, with 10 bases in between. The CDR3 is CAISVESGQPQHF. CDR3 DNA: TGTGCCATCAGTGTCGAAAGCGGTCAGCCCCAGCATTTT.

This rearrangement joins TRBV28 to TRBJ2-1; 11 bases map to TRBD2. This CDR3 spans 15 amino acids. Germline assignment: CDR1 MDHEN and CDR2 SYDVKM. V was pared by 5 bases and J by 5 bases, with 5 bases of the junction left unmatched. As DNA, the CDR3 is TGTGCCAGCAGTATAGGGACTAGCGGTGACAATGAGCAGTTCTTC. Protein sequence: CASSIGTSGDNEQFF.

The sample holds one count of this clonotype. The germline gene is not matched at one end of the junction; a read error may be the cause. The chain combines TRBV5-5 with TRBJ2-3; D not resolved. CDR3 length: 14 residues. Germline CDR1 SGHKS, CDR2 YYEKEE (reference sequence). CDR3 DNA sequence: TGCGCCAGCAGCTATACGGAGTTCACAGATACGCAGTATTTT. It encodes CASSYTEFTDTQYF.

The chain carries TRBV15 and TRBJ1-6; 8 positions match TRBD1. The CDR3 has 14 residues. The germline CDR1 and CDR2 sequences are LNHNV and YYDKDF (reference sequence). Trimming removed 6 bases from V and 4 bases from J; junction bases left unmatched: 2. As DNA, the CDR3 is TGTGCCACCAGAGGGACAGGATATAATTCACCCCTCCACTTT. As protein: CATRGTGYNSPLHF. The entire variable domain, with the rest obtained from reference TRBV15 and TRBJ1-6, is as follows: DAMVIQNPRYQVTQFGKPVTLSCSQTLNHNVMYWYQQKSSQAPKLLFHYYDKDFNNEADTPDNFQSRRPNTSFCFLDIRSPGLGDTAMYLCATRGTGYNSPLHFGNGTRLTVT.

The chain has TRBV27 and TRBJ2-1; 9 bases match TRBD2. Germline trimming cut 5 bases from V and 7 bases from J; bases unmatched to any gene: 9. This CDR3 comprises 15 residues. Per germline, CDR1 MNHEY and CDR2 SMNVEV (reference sequence). In DNA, the CDR3 is TGTGCCAGCAGTCCAAGGCGGGGGGGCCAGAATGAGCAGTTCTTC. It codes for CASSPRRGGQNEQFF.

This clonotype was observed a few times. The V gene is TRBV11-2, the J gene TRBJ1-4, with 7 bases lining up with TRBD1. Germline V CDR1 and CDR2: SGHAT, FQNNGV. The CDR3 length is 14 residues. The ends lost 4 bases at V and 7 bases at J; junction bases unmatched: 6. The CDR3 sequence is CASSSGDRAEKLFF. The CDR3 coding sequence is TGTGCCAGCAGCTCGGGCGACAGGGCTGAAAAACTGTTTTTT.

The genes are TRBV4-1 and TRBJ2-2; TRBD1 matches 10 bases. The CDR3 length is 16 residues. From germline, CDR1 is MGHRA and CDR2 YSYEKL. V was clipped by 1 base and J by 6 bases; unmatched bases: 5. In nucleotides, the CDR3 is TGCGCCAGCAGCCAAGGGGGGACAGGGGTTTCCGGGGAGCTGTTTTTT. Its translation: CASSQGGTGVSGELFF.

Comments on this clonotype: The CDR3 carries no conserved terminal phenylalanine or tryptophan, so it likely arises from a read error. Because the CDR3's place on the DNA is in doubt, the DNA is left out and the CDR3 is given as listed by TCRdb. The CDR3 region is CASSQDGDILYL. V is TRBV4-1 and J is TRBJ1-2; the table's D gene call, TRBD1, was not cross checked with the DNA. The CDR3 comprises 12 residues, both ends counted. Germline-derived CDR1 and CDR2 are MGHRA and YSYEKL.

This clonotype was found a few times. This chain uses TRBV10-3 with TRBJ2-5; tentatively, D is TRBD2 (5 bases). The ends were cut back, 8 bases at V and 4 bases at J, with 20 bases in the middle. Germline V lookup: CDR1 ENHRY, CDR2 SYGVKD. This CDR3 has 15 residues. The DNA for the CDR3 is TGTGCCATCGGGAATAGCGAAATGATCGGAGAGACCCAGTACTTC. Its translation: CAIGNSEMIGETQYF.

The chain employs TRBV29-1 and TRBJ2-7, with 13 bases fitting TRBD2. The J segment lost 1 base and the V segment lost 1 base, leaving 7 bases of the junction unmatched. Germline assignment: CDR1 SQVTM and CDR2 ANQGSEA. This CDR3 contains 17 residues. The CDR3 spells CSVEGTSGSHNSYEQYF. CDR3 nucleotide sequence: TGCAGCGTTGAAGGGACTAGCGGGAGCCACAATTCCTACGAGCAGTACTTC.

The genes are TRBV6-4 and TRBJ1-2; D possibly corresponds to TRBD1 (5 bases). The germline V and J ends were trimmed by 6 bases and 4 bases, with 9 bases remaining between them. The CDR3 is 12 residues long. Germline CDR1 MRHNA, CDR2 SNTAGT. CDR3 DNA sequence: TGTGCCAGCAGGGACACGTCCTATGGCTACACCTTC. Protein sequence: CASRDTSYGYTF.

The chain combines TRBV15 with TRBJ2-1, with D perhaps TRBD1 (5 bases). Germline CDR1 LNHNV, CDR2 YYDKDF (reference sequence). The CDR3 runs to 14 residues. Trimming removed 5 bases from V and 4 bases from J, with 12 bases in between. The CDR3 here is CATSGAEPYNEQFF. The DNA of the CDR3 is TGTGCCACCAGCGGGGCAGAGCCATACAATGAGCAGTTCTTC.

This chain connects TRBV15 to TRBJ2-4; D tentatively reads TRBD1 or TRBD2 (6 bases each). The V gene lost 7 bases and the J gene lost 6 bases, with 13 bases spanning the gap. The CDR3 extends over 13 amino acids. Germline assignment: CDR1 LNHNV and CDR2 YYDKDF (reference sequence). In nucleotides, the CDR3 is TGTGCCACCACCCCGGGGGACATAAACATTCAGTACTTC. Translating gives CATTPGDINIQYF.

This sequence joins TRBV10-1 and TRBJ1-1, with no clear D. V was clipped by 0 bases and J by 10 bases, with 12 bases between them. Germline assignment: CDR1 WNHNN and CDR2 SYGVQD (reference sequence). The CDR3 contains 13 residues. The CDR3 reads CASSESSPWGAFF. The CDR3 coding sequence is TGCGCCAGCAGTGAGTCGAGCCCCTGGGGAGCTTTCTTT.

This chain uses TRBV29-1 with TRBJ2-5; no clear D gene. CDR1 and CDR2 (germline): SQVTM, ANQGSEA. The CDR3 is made up of 11 amino acids. Trimming shortened V by 3 bases and J by 4 bases, and 6 bases separated the two germline ends. The CDR3 DNA follows: TGCAGCGTTGATAGCAGAGAGACCCAGTACTTC. It translates to CSVDSRETQYF. Complete variable domain (other parts from reference TRBV29-1 and TRBJ2-5): SAVISQKPSRDICQRGTSLTIQCQVDSQVTMMFWYRQQPGQSLTLIATANQGSEATYESGFVIDKFPISRPNLTFSTLTVSNMSPEDSSIYLCSVDSRETQYFGPGTRLLVL.

This chain links TRBV2 with TRBJ2-7; 7 bases match TRBD1. J lost 3 bases, V lost 7 bases, and 9 bases had no gene match. From germline, CDR1 is SNHLY and CDR2 FYNNEI. CDR3 size: 14 residues. CDR3 protein: CASMQGVGLYEQYV. In DNA, the CDR3 is TGTGCCAGCATGCAGGGGGTAGGGCTCTACGAGCAGTACGTC.

The V call is TRBV18, the J call TRBJ1-2; tentatively, D is TRBD1 (6 bases). The germline gives CDR1 KGHSH, CDR2 LQKENI. The CDR3 is made up of 14 amino acids. V was pared by 3 bases and J by 3 bases, with 11 bases between. The CDR3 nucleotides are TGTGCCAGCTCACCCGGCGGGACACACTATGGCTACACCTTC. Its translation is CASSPGGTHYGYTF.

This clonotype was detected only a few times. The rearrangement joins TRBV6-1 to TRBJ1-1; 8 bases agree with TRBD1. V lost 5 bases, J lost 1 base, and 9 bases stayed unmatched. Germline CDR1 and CDR2: MNHNS and SASEGT. The CDR3 totals 16 residues. CDR3 sequence (DNA): TGTGCCAGCAGTCGGCCGACCGGGACAGGGAACACTGAAGCTTTCTTT. Protein sequence: CASSRPTGTGNTEAFF.

The gene calls are TRBV4-2 and TRBJ2-3, with TRBD2 matching 13 bases. CDR1 is LGHNA, CDR2 YNFKEQ, per germline. CDR3 length equals 16 residues. J gave up 4 bases and V 5 bases, and 6 bases lay outside the gene matches. The CDR3 protein is CASSVTSGGAADTQYF. The CDR3 nucleotides read TGTGCCAGCAGCGTTACTAGCGGGGGGGCCGCAGATACGCAGTATTTT.

This chain uses TRBV7-8 with TRBJ2-5; D remains ambiguous. This CDR3 is built from 14 residues. Germline loops: CDR1 SGHVS, CDR2 FQNEAQ. The V end was cut by 1 base, the J end by 1 base, with 7 bases between. The CDR3 DNA is TGTGCCAGCAGCTTAGGCTACACCCAAGAGACCCAGTACTTC. It codes for CASSLGYTQETQYF. The full variable domain, with the rest looked up from reference TRBV7-8 and TRBJ2-5, is GAGVSQSPRYKVAKRGQDVALRCDPISGHVSLFWYQQALGQGPEFLTYFQNEAQLDKSGLPSDRFFAERPEGSVSTLKIQRTQQEDSAVYLCASSLGYTQETQYFGPGTRLLVL.

V and J are TRBV28 and TRBJ1-1; 7 nucleotides match TRBD1. The junction had 13 bases not matched to a gene; V was cut back by 5 bases and J by 4 bases. Germline loops: CDR1 MDHEN, CDR2 SYDVKM. The CDR3 has 16 residues. In DNA form, the CDR3 reads TGTGCCAGCAGTACCCGGACAGGCACTCTCGGCACTGAAGCTTTCTTT. This encodes CASSTRTGTLGTEAFF.